What follows are 16 T cell receptor beta chains derived from one specimen sequenced in a study of T cells in localized non-small cell lung cancer. Profiled with immunoSEQ multiplex PCR; TCRdb holds only in-frame clones, not every one. Of 25,000 or so clones listed, roughly four fifths were seen once; the top ten hold roughly 4%. The material sequenced was peripheral blood, taken before any cancer treatment. All receptors come from a woman aged 40-69 years with stage I lung adenocarcinoma.

The chain carries TRBV4-3 and TRBJ1-3; no definite D call. V gave up 0 bases and J gave up 0 bases, with 9 bases separating them. Germline-derived CDR1 and CDR2 are LGHNA and YSLEER. The CDR3 covers 16 residues. The CDR3 DNA follows: TGCGCCAGCAGCCAAGATTGGCGGGCCTCTGGAAACACCATATATTTT. Translated, it gives CASSQDWRASGNTIYF.

This chain links TRBV7-2 with TRBJ2-5; TRBD2 is a possible D gene (5 bases). Germline V gives CDR1 SGHTA, CDR2 FQGNSA. The CDR3 runs to 15 residues. V lost 1 base to trimming and J lost 5 bases, with 14 bases between them. CDR3 nucleotide sequence: TGTGCCAGCAGCTTAGGACACGGGGTAGGGGAGACCCAGTACTTC. Encoded protein: CASSLGHGVGETQYF.

The chain employs TRBV5-1 and TRBJ1-3; D is possibly TRBD1 (5 bases). This CDR3 has 15 residues. Germline values: CDR1 SGHRS, CDR2 YFSETQ. V lost 3 bases to trimming and J lost 3 bases, with 13 bases between them. CDR3 in DNA: TGCGCCAGCAGCTCCGAGGGGTATGGTGGAAACACCATATATTTT. Its protein is CASSSEGYGGNTIYF. The whole variable domain, filled in from reference TRBV5-1 and TRBJ1-3, reads KAGVTQTPRYLIKTRGQQVTLSCSPISGHRSVSWYQQTPGQGLQFLFEYFSETQRNKGNFPGRFSGRQFSNSRSEMNVSTLELGDSALYLCASSSEGYGGNTIYFGEGSWLTVV.

The rearrangement uses TRBV15 and TRBJ1-2; TRBD1 might be the D (5 bases). The CDR3 is made up of 13 amino acids. Germline CDR1 and CDR2: LNHNV and YYDKDF (reference sequence). Trimming pared 8 bases from V and 4 bases from J, leaving 14 bases between. CDR3 loop: CATAKAGPYGYTF. In DNA form, the CDR3 reads TGTGCCACCGCCAAGGCAGGGCCCTATGGCTACACCTTC. The full variable domain, with the rest looked up from reference TRBV15 and TRBJ1-2, is DAMVIQNPRYQVTQFGKPVTLSCSQTLNHNVMYWYQQKSSQAPKLLFHYYDKDFNNEADTPDNFQSRRPNTSFCFLDIRSPGLGDTAMYLCATAKAGPYGYTFGSGTRLTVV.

This clone was seen a single time. This rearrangement joins TRBV7-9 to TRBJ2-7; weak D call: TRBD1 (6 bases). CDR3 size: 15 residues. Trimming stripped 1 base from V and 0 bases from J, with 10 bases between. Germline CDR1 is SEHNR and CDR2 is FQNEAQ (reference sequence). The CDR3 spells CASSLGTVSSYEQYF. CDR3 coding DNA: TGTGCCAGCAGCTTAGGGACAGTTTCCTCCTACGAGCAGTACTTC.

Points on this clone: Without the conserved terminal phenylalanine or tryptophan, this CDR3 likely stems from a read error. The chain joins TRBV7-9 to TRBJ1-2, with D unresolved. Germline lookup yields CDR1 SEHNR and CDR2 FQNEAQ (reference sequence). V gave up 5 bases and J gave up 0 bases, with 13 bases separating them. The CDR3 loop spans 15 amino acids. The CDR3 coding sequence is TGTGCCAGCAGCCCCCTGGGAGGTCCTAACTATGGCTACACCCTC. This codes for CASSPLGGPNYGYTL.

The rearrangement uses TRBV7-2 and TRBJ2-7, with 7 positions matching TRBD2. J gave up 1 base and V 0 bases, and 0 bases lay outside the gene matches. The CDR3 extends over 14 amino acids. Germline V gene sequence: CDR1 SGHTA, CDR2 FQGNSA. CDR3 amino acids: CASSLAAGSYEQYF. As DNA, the CDR3 is TGTGCCAGCAGCTTAGCAGCGGGGTCCTACGAGCAGTACTTC.

In nucleotides, the CDR3 is TGTGCCAGCAGCTCCGGGGGGGCGCCTAACTACGAGCAGTACTTC. It codes for CASSSGGAPNYEQYF. V usage is TRBV7-9 and J usage is TRBJ2-7; 8 bases align to TRBD2. The germline V gene has CDR1 SEHNR and CDR2 FQNEAQ (reference sequence). J gave up 3 bases and V 4 bases, and 8 bases lay outside the gene matches. The CDR3 is 15 residues long.

The V and J genes are TRBV16 and TRBJ2-1; D perhaps matches TRBD1 (5 bases). The germline V gene has CDR1 KGHSY and CDR2 FQNENV. CDR3 size: 16 residues. V lost 1 base to trimming and J lost 3 bases, with 13 bases between them. CDR3 DNA: TGTGCCAGCAGCCAATTCGGCAGGGCTAACTACAATGAGCAGTTCTTC. This gives the protein CASSQFGRANYNEQFF.

The chain uses TRBV28 and TRBJ1-6, with a possible D match to TRBD1 (5 bases). Trimming took off 5 bases at V and 8 bases at J, with 19 bases between the two ends. Per germline, CDR1 MDHEN and CDR2 SYDVKM. The CDR3 length is 16 residues. The DNA of the CDR3 is TGTGCCAGCAGTCTGGGGCAACTCATCGTAGATTCACCCCTCCACTTT. It yields the protein CASSLGQLIVDSPLHF.

The chain links TRBV4-1 to TRBJ1-5; perhaps TRBD1 as D (5 bases). The CDR3 consists of 13 residues. Germline loops: CDR1 MGHRA, CDR2 YSYEKL. Trimming left V 3 bases short and J 7 bases short, with 10 bases between. The chain's CDR3 is CASSQQGWQPQHF. The CDR3 DNA follows: TGCGCCAGCAGCCAGCAGGGATGGCAGCCCCAGCATTTT.

This rearrangement joins TRBV7-3 to TRBJ1-2, with 11 bases aligning to TRBD1. The germline CDR1 and CDR2 sequences are SGHTA and FQGTGA. J gave up 4 bases and V 5 bases, and 6 bases lay outside the gene matches. CDR3 length: 15 amino acids. The CDR3 region has the DNA TGTGCCAGCAGCGGAGGGACAGGGGGAACCTATGGCTACACCTTC. Encoded protein: CASSGGTGGTYGYTF.

The DNA of the CDR3 is TGTGCCAGCATCCAGGCGGGGACGGGCTACGAGCAGTACTTC. Its protein is CASIQAGTGYEQYF. The chain links TRBV5-8 to TRBJ2-7, with a tentative D call TRBD2 (6 bases). V shed 6 bases and J shed 3 bases, with 16 bases lying between them. The CDR3 totals 14 residues. Germline V gene data show CDR1 as SGHTS and CDR2 as YDEGEE.

V gene TRBV27 combines with J gene TRBJ2-4; D not certain. Trimming pared 5 bases from V and 0 bases from J, leaving 8 bases between. The CDR3 consists of 14 residues. The V gene's germline CDR1 is MNHEY and CDR2 SMNVEV (reference sequence). CDR3 region: CASSPSLAKNIQYF. CDR3 nucleotides: TGTGCCAGCAGTCCGTCTCTAGCCAAAAACATTCAGTACTTC.

CDR3: CASSGGARTDTQYF. DNA of the CDR3: TGTGCCAGCAGCGGGGGGGCACGAACAGATACGCAGTATTTT. The chain joins TRBV5-4 to TRBJ2-3, with a weak D call TRBD2 (7 bases). CDR1 is SGHNT and CDR2 is YYREEE in the germline V gene (reference sequence). Deletions cut 4 bases from V and 3 bases from J, with 12 bases between. This CDR3 is built from 14 residues. Full variable domain (rest looked up from reference TRBV5-4 and TRBJ2-3): ETGVTQSPTHLIKTRGQQVTLRCSSQSGHNTVSWYQQALGQGPQFIFQYYREEENGRGNFPPRFSGLQFPNYSSELNVNALELDDSALYLCASSGGARTDTQYFGPGTRLTVL.

The table lists this clone with a few counts. This chain connects TRBV19 to TRBJ1-1; D not resolved. The CDR3 is made up of 15 amino acids. In germline, CDR1 is LNHDA, CDR2 SQIVND (reference sequence). V was clipped by 2 bases and J by 0 bases, with 10 bases between them. CDR3 bases: TGTGCCAGTAGTATATCCCCAGGCTTGAACACTGAAGCTTTCTTT. Its protein is CASSISPGLNTEAFF. The full variable domain, with the rest looked up from reference TRBV19 and TRBJ1-1, is DGGITQSPKYLFRKEGQNVTLSCEQNLNHDAMYWYRQDPGQGLRLIYYSQIVNDFQKGDIAEGYSVSREKKESFPLTVTSAQKNPTAFYLCASSISPGLNTEAFFGQGTRLTVV.